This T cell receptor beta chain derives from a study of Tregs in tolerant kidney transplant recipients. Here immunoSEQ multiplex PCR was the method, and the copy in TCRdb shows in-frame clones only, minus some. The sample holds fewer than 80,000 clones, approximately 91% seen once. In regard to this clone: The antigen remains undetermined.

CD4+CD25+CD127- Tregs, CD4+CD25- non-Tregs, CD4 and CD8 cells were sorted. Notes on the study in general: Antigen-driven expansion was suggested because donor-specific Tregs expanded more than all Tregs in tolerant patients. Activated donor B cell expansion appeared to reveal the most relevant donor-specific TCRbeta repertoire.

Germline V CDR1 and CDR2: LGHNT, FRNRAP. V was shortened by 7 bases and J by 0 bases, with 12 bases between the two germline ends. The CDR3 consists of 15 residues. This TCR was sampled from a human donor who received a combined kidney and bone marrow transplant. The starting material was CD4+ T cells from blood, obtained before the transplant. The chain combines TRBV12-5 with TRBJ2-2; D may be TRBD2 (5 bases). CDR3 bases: TGTGCTAGTGCCTTCCGGGATTCGAACACCGGGGAGCTGTTTTTT. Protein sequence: CASAFRDSNTGELFF. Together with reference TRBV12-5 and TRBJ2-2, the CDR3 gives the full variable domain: DARVTQTPRHKVTEMGQEVTMRCQPILGHNTVFWYRQTMMQGLELLAYFRNRAPLDDSGMPKDRFSAEMPDATLATLKIQPSEPRDSAVYFCASAFRDSNTGELFFGEGSRLTVL.